This TCR beta chain comes out of a study of Graves' ophthalmopathy and Graves' hyperthyroidism. RNA transcripts yielded amplified TCR beta CDR3 regions. The workflow started with a first-round RT-PCR run with HTBI primers and then moved on to a second-round multiplex PCR. TCRdb processed the multiplex PCR reads anew with MiXCR; each CDR3 protein has one entry. The table lists around 1.1 million distinct CDR3 sequences, about 36% of them singletons. Uncontrolled infections, other autoimmune diseases, pregnancy or lactation barred patients from enrollment. The diagnostic workup employed clinical symptoms, serum thyroxine, TRAb, thyroid ultrasound and orbital computed tomography. Trimming cost V 5 bases and J 5 bases; bases outside gene matches: 10. The germline CDR1 and CDR2 sequences are SEHNR and FQNEAQ (reference sequence). The CDR3 is 15 amino acids. This clonotype appeared a single time. Its antigen is unknown. It may be a read error: a sequence one base away is much more abundant.

Whole-study results and caveats: Most thyroid clonotypes with frequency above 0.001 were detected in blood too. Using 13 signatures, a model distinguished ophthalmopathy from stable hyperthyroidism, reaching around 86% sensitivity and over 65% specificity.

The chain links TRBV7-9 to TRBJ2-5; 8 bases fit TRBD1. This clonotype originated in an adult man with Graves' hyperthyroidism. Source material: peripheral blood or thyroid tissue (not recorded which). This chain's CDR3 is CASSLQTGARETQYF. CDR3 nucleotides: TGTGCCAGCAGCCTTCAGACAGGGGCTAGGGAGACCCAGTACTTC.